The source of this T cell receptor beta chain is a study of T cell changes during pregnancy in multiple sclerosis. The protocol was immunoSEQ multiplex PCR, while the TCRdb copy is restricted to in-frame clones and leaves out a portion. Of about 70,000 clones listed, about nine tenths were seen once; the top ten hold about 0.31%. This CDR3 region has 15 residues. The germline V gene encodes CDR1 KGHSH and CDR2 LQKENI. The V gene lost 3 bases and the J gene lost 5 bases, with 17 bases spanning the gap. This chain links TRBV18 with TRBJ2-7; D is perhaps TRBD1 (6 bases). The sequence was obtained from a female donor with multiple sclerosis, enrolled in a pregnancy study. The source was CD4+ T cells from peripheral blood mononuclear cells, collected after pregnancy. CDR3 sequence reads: CASSPLQGGSHEQYF. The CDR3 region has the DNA TGTGCCAGCTCACCCCTACAAGGGGGATCTCACGAGCAGTACTTC.